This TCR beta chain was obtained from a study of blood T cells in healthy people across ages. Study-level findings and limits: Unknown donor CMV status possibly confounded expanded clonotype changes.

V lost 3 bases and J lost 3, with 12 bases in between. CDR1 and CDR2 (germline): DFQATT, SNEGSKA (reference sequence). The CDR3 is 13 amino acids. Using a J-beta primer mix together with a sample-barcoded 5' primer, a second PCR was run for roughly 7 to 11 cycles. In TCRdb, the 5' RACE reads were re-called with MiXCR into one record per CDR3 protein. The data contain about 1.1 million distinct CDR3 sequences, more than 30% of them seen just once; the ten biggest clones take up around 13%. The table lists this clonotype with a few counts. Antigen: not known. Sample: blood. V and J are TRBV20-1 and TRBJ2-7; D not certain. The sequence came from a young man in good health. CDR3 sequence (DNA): TGCAGTGCTAGTCAAGCCTTACGCTACGAGCAGTACTTC. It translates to CSASQALRYEQYF.